The present entry profiles one TCR beta chain with its context. Its antigen is unknown. No base-level quality is on record; no much larger clone is a single base apart. The sample comes from a study of blood T cells in healthy people across ages (dated by TCRdb to 2013 to 2016). Notes on the research overall: In model experiments, roughly one uniquely barcoded TCR beta cDNA molecule per two T cells was captured by template switching. The study measured age-related changes in TCR beta repertoire diversity using deep sequencing normalized with unique cDNA molecular identifiers. The donors were split into four age groups: young (average around 17 years), middle-aged (roughly 40), aged (roughly 60) and long-lived (more than 80). To avoid experimental bias, donors of different ages were randomly spread across the sequencing lanes. The study analyzed two additional independent replicas of 1 million unique cDNA reads from the same blood draw for two donors, one aged 18 to 30 and one aged 80 or older. Here is what the overall study found, with its caveats: The percentage of naive T cells measured by flow cytometry correlated strongly with observed TCR beta diversity. The long-lived group showed more naive CD4+ T cells, fewer expanded clones and increased TCR diversity than the aged group, suggesting age selection. Observed TCR beta diversity per million T cells fell roughly linearly with age, and a significant reduction was already apparent by age approximately 41. Conclusive comparison of naive and antigen-experienced compartments was prevented by the profiling of bulk unsorted PBMCs. Estimates of total diversity from one million sequenced T cells were regarded as lower bounds and underestimates. The CMV infection status of donors was not known, potentially confounding age-related changes in expanded clonotypes.

Sequences MNHNY (CDR1) and SVGAGI (CDR2) are obtained from the germline V gene (reference sequence). The CDR3 runs 16 amino acids, cysteine and phenylalanine included. Just CDR3 DNA is preserved here, 48 bases in frame from base 1. V is pared back by 2 bases and J by 4 bases, with 18 bases lying between the germline termini. Library prep was done by 5' RACE. The run used an Illumina HiSeq 2500. A second roughly 6 to 12 cycle PCR used a sample-barcoded 5' primer and a J-beta primer mix. A unique molecular identifier was introduced onto each TCR beta cDNA molecule by a template-switch 5' adaptor carrying 12 random nucleotides. Each sample yielded at least 3 million CDR3-containing paired-end reads. First-strand cDNA was synthesized from all RNA with the Mint cDNA synthesis kit, primed by a TRBC-specific oligonucleotide. After uracil-DNA glycosylase treatment, a first 18-cycle PCR used universal primers M1SS and BC2_uni_R on all cDNA. The paper's processing steps were these. Normalization of each sample was performed by random selection of 1 million high-quality reads, each carrying a distinct molecular identifier. Reads sharing molecular identifiers were discarded rather than binned into consensus sequences. MiTCR, set to a Q25 quality threshold and the strictest error-elimination algorithm, was used for CDR3 identification, clonotype clustering and error correction. A nonparametric unseen species model with Euler transformation was used to estimate lower-bound total TCR beta diversity. The public reads were reprocessed in TCRdb via fastp at Q25 and MiXCR, keeping in-frame beta chains. Entries are consolidated by CDR3 protein sequence, retaining the most common genes and DNA. The authors' filters were not applied to this entry. This sample holds hundreds of thousands of distinct CDR3 sequences; 55% to 65% were observed only once. The biggest ten clones account for roughly 25% of the sample.

The roughly 42 donors, aged about 6 to 100 years, were systemically healthy Caucasian individuals from Russia. Each donor gave roughly 9.5 milliliters of peripheral blood, collected into EDTA-treated Vacutainer tubes. Ficoll-Paque density-gradient centrifugation was used to isolate PBMCs, with at least 7 million obtained per sample. Trizol reagent was used to extract total RNA from the PBMCs, yielding at least 5.5 micrograms per sample. Naive CD45RAhigh/CD27high T cell percentages were measured by flow cytometry on a PBMC aliquot from every donor. The specimen sequenced was blood. The sequence was obtained from a man younger than 45 in good health. Recombination joined TRBV6-6 with TRBJ2-7, with TRBD2 as a weak D call on 6 bases. The CDR3: CASSYARDSGIYEQYF. The nucleotide sequence reads as follows: TGTGCCAGCAGTTACGCGAGGGACTCGGGGATTTACGAGCAGTACTTC.